The entry below gives a single T cell receptor (beta chain) sequence along with its context. Its antigen is undetermined. The V and J ends lost 1 base and 7 bases, in that order; junction bases with no gene match: 8. CDR1 and CDR2 from the germline V gene are SGDLS and YYNGEE. The CDR3 is 15 residues long. Library construction involved attaching unique molecular identifiers to individual cDNA molecules, which allowed quantitative, reproducible TCR counting. MiXCR, run by TCRdb on the RACE reads, gives a single entry per CDR3 protein. The sample lists roughly 250,000 distinct CDR3 sequences, approximately 8.6% occurring once. The data originate from a study of human T cells and chemical hapten exposure. Indicated time point: pre-sensitization, week 0. Stated treatment: therapeutic diphenylcyclopropenone sensitization with weekly scalp DPC. Regarding the study as a whole: As patch test score rose, PT1 expanded TCR counts tended to rise as well. Counts of TCRs above 1 in 1000 frequency stayed unchanged with DPC sensitization. All donors were alopecia patients, so their immunity may differ from that of healthy people.

The chain recombines TRBV9 with TRBJ1-1; the match to TRBD1 covers 9 bases. Sequencing used whole blood, obtained in connection with sensitization to the hapten diphenylcyclopropenone (DPC). The receptor's source is a woman aged 40 to 55 with alopecia areata. Some clones in this sample may be carry-over from other donors' samples. The CDR3 loop is CASSVQTGGYSEAFF. DNA of the CDR3: TGTGCCAGCAGCGTACAGACAGGGGGGTATAGTGAAGCTTTCTTT.